Listed below are T cell receptor beta chains from one sample, sequenced in a study of blood T cells in healthy people across ages. Using its own MiXCR run on the 5' RACE reads, TCRdb lists one record per CDR3 protein. The sample has 1.5 million to 2 million distinct CDR3 sequences; approximately 40% are singletons. Sequences were obtained from blood. The origin of the receptors is a human donor in good health. CDR3s include the opening cysteine and the closing phenylalanine or tryptophan. A D gene is named only where the DNA matches it firmly. Not all rows give a size; the values are once, few, many and, for expanded clones, a class.

D gene: NA; clone size: NA; J gene: TRBJ2-3; V gene: TRBV27; CDR3 DNA: TGTGCCAGCAGTTTATTGGGAAGCACTAATACGCAGTATTTT; CDR3 protein: CASSLLGSTNTQYF
D gene: NA; clone size: NA; J gene: TRBJ1-2; V gene: TRBV7-2; CDR3 DNA: TGTGCCAGCAGCCTAGGCCCCTCGACCGCCCGCCACCGTGGCTACACCTTC; CDR3 protein: CASSLGPSTARHRGYTF
D gene: TRBD1; clone size: few; J gene: TRBJ2-7; V gene: TRBV20-1; CDR3 DNA: TGCAGTGCTGTAGGGGGACAGGCTCGAGTTGACGAGCAGTACTTC; CDR3 protein: CSAVGGQARVDEQYF
D gene: NA; clone size: few; J gene: TRBJ2-7; V gene: TRBV28; CDR3 DNA: TGTGCCAGCAGTCCGCGGACCCCCACCTACGAGCAGTACTTC; CDR3 protein: CASSPRTPTYEQYF
D gene: NA; clone size: few; J gene: TRBJ2-1; V gene: TRBV6-5; CDR3 DNA: TGTGCCAGCGGCAACCCTCAAAAGATGTCCGATGAGCAGTTCTTC; CDR3 protein: CASGNPQKMSDEQFF
D gene: NA; clone size: NA; J gene: TRBJ1-6; V gene: TRBV7-2; CDR3 DNA: TGTACCAGCAGCGTACATGCAGGGTCTAGGGGGTTACTCCACTTT; CDR3 protein: CTSSVHAGSRGLLHF
D gene: TRBD2; clone size: NA; J gene: TRBJ2-3; V gene: TRBV27; CDR3 DNA: TGTGCCAGCAGTCCGGAAGCGGGGGGGCCGACAGATACGCAGTATTTT; CDR3 protein: CASSPEAGGPTDTQYF
D gene: NA; clone size: NA; J gene: TRBJ2-3; V gene: TRBV30; CDR3 DNA: TGTGCCTGGAGTGGAGGTCTAAGCACAGATACGCAGTATTTT; CDR3 protein: CAWSGGLSTDTQYF
D gene: TRBD1; clone size: NA; J gene: TRBJ1-4; V gene: TRBV12-3/TRBV12-4; CDR3 DNA: TGTGCCAGCAGTCACACCACAGGGGAGCGGGAATCAACTAATGAAAAACTGTTTTTT; CDR3 protein: CASSHTTGERESTNEKLFF
D gene: NA; clone size: NA; J gene: TRBJ2-6; V gene: TRBV18; CDR3 DNA: TGTGCCAGCTCACCCTTCGGCGGCACAGGTTTTTACTCTGGGGCCAACGTCCTGACTTTC; CDR3 protein: CASSPFGGTGFYSGANVLTF
D gene: TRBD1; clone size: NA; J gene: TRBJ1-2; V gene: TRBV4-2; CDR3 DNA: TGTGCCAGCAGGCCGCGACAGGGGTATGGCTACACCTTC; CDR3 protein: CASRPRQGYGYTF
D gene: TRBD1; clone size: few; J gene: TRBJ1-6; V gene: TRBV7-2; CDR3 DNA: TGTGCCAGCAGCGAGGCGACAGGGGAAGGGTCTCCCCTCCACTTT; CDR3 protein: CASSEATGEGSPLHF
D gene: TRBD2; clone size: few; J gene: TRBJ2-1; V gene: TRBV4-1; CDR3 DNA: TGCGCCAGCAGCCAAGATCTACTAGCGGGGGGCCAAACCTCCTACAATGAGCAGTTCTTC; CDR3 protein: CASSQDLLAGGQTSYNEQFF
D gene: TRBD1; clone size: NA; J gene: TRBJ2-7; V gene: TRBV12-3/TRBV12-4; CDR3 DNA: TGTGCCAGCAGCGTCACCGGGACAGGGACCTACGAGCAGTACTTC; CDR3 protein: CASSVTGTGTYEQYF
D gene: NA; clone size: few; J gene: TRBJ2-3; V gene: TRBV6-6; CDR3 DNA: TGTGCCAGCAGTATTGTACAGCCCAGCACAGATACGCAGTATTTT; CDR3 protein: CASSIVQPSTDTQYF